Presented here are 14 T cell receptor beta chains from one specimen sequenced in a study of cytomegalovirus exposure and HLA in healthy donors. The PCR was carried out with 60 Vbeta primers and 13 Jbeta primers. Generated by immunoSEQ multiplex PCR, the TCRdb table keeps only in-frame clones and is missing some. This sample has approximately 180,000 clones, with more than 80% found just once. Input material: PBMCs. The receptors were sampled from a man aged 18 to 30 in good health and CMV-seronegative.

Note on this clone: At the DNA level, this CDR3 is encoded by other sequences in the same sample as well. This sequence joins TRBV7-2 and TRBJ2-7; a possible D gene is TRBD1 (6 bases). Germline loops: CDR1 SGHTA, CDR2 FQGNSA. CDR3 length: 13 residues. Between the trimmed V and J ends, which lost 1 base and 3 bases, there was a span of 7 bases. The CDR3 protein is CASSLGGGYEQYF. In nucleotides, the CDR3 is TGTGCCAGCAGCTTAGGAGGGGGCTACGAGCAGTACTTC.

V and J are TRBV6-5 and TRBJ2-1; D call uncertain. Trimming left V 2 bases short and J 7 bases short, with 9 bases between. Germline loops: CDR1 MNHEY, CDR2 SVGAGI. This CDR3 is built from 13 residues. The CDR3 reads CASSYRSWNEQFF. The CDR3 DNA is TGTGCCAGCAGTTACAGGAGTTGGAATGAGCAGTTCTTC.

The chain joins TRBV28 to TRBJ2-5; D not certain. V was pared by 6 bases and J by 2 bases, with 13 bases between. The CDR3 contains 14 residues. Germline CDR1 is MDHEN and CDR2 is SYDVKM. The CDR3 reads CASRRSEKQETQYF. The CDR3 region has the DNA TGTGCCAGCAGAAGGAGCGAGAAACAAGAGACCCAGTACTTC.

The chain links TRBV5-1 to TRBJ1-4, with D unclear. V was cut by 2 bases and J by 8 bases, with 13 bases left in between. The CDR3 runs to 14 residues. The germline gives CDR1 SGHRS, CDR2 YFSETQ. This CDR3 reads CASSLSGRQEKLFF. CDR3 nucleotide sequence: TGCGCCAGCAGCTTATCGGGTCGGCAGGAAAAACTGTTTTTT.

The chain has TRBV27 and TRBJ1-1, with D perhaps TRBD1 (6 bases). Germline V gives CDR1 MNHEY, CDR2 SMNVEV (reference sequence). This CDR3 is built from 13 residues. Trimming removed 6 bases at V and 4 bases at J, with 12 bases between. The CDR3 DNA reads TGTGCCAGCAGGTTGACAGGAGTCACTGAAGCTTTCTTT. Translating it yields CASRLTGVTEAFF.

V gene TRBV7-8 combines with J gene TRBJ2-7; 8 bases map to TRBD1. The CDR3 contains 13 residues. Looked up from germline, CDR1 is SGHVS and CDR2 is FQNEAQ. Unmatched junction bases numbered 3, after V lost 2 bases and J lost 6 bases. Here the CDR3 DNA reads TGTGCCAGCAGCTTAACAGGGGGGACCGAGCAGTACTTC. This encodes CASSLTGGTEQYF.

CDR3 in amino acids: CASTAGVEDGYTF. The CDR3 DNA sequence: TGTGCCAGCACCGCGGGGGTCGAAGATGGCTACACCTTC. The J gene is TRBJ1-2, the V gene TRBV28, with D maybe TRBD1 (5 bases). This CDR3 has 13 residues. V shed 7 bases and J shed 6 bases, with 15 bases lying between them. CDR1 and CDR2 from the germline V gene are MDHEN and SYDVKM.

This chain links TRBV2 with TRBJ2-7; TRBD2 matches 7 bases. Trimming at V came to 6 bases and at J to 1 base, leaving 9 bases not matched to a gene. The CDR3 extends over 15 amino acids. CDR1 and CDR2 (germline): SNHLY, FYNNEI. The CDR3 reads CASRRLREGSYEQYF. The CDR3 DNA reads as TGTGCCAGCAGAAGACTCAGGGAGGGGTCCTACGAGCAGTACTTC.

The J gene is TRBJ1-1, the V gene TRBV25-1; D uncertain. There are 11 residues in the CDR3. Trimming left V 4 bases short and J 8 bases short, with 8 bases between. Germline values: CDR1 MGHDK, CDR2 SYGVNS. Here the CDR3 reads CASSAGWEAFF. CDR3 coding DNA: TGTGCCAGCAGTGCGGGGTGGGAAGCTTTCTTT.

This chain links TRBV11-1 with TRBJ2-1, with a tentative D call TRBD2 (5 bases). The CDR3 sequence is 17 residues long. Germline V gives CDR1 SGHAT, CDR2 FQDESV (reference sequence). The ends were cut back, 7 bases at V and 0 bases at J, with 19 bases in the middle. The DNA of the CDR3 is TGTGCCAGCACCGAAGTCAAGATAGGGAGCTCCTACAATGAGCAGTTCTTC. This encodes CASTEVKIGSSYNEQFF.

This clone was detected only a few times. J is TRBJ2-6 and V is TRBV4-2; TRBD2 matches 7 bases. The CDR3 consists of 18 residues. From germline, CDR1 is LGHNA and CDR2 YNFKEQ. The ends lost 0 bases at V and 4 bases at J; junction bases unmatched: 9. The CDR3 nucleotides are TGTGCCAGCAGCCAAGATGGGTCGGGAGGATCCGGGGCCAACGTCCTGACTTTC. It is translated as CASSQDGSGGSGANVLTF.

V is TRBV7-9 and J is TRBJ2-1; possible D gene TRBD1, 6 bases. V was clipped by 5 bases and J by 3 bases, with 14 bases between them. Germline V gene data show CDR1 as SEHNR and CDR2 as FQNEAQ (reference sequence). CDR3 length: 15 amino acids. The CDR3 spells CASSTKGVRYNEQFF. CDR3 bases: TGTGCCAGCAGCACGAAGGGGGTACGCTACAATGAGCAGTTCTTC.

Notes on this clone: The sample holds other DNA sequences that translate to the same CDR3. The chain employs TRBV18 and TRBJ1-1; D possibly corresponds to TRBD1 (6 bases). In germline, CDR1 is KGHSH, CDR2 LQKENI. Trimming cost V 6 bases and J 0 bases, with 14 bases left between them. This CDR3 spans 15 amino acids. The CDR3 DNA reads TGTGCCAGCTCTCCCCCCGGGGGGCTGAACACTGAAGCTTTCTTT. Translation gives CASSPPGGLNTEAFF.

The DNA of the CDR3 is TGCGCCAGCAGCTTGGAGGGGTTGAACACTGAAGCTTTCTTT. This gives the protein CASSLEGLNTEAFF. V usage is TRBV5-1 and J usage is TRBJ1-1, with D possibly being TRBD1 (5 bases). Germline V gene lookup returns CDR1 SGHRS and CDR2 YFSETQ. The germline V and J ends were trimmed by 0 bases and 0 bases, with 6 bases remaining between them. The CDR3 is 14 amino acids.